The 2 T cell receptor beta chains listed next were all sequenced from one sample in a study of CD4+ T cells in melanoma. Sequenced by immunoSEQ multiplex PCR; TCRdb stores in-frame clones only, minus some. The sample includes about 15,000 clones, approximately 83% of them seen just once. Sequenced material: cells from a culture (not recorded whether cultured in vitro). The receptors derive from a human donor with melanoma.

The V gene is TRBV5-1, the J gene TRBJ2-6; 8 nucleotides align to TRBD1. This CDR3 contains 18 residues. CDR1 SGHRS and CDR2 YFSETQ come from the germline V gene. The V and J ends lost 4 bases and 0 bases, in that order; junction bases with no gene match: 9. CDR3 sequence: CASSTAGTGGSGANVLTF. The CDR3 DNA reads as TGCGCCAGCAGCACCGCCGGGACAGGCGGCTCTGGGGCCAACGTCCTGACTTTC. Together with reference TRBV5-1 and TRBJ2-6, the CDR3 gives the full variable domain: KAGVTQTPRYLIKTRGQQVTLSCSPISGHRSVSWYQQTPGQGLQFLFEYFSETQRNKGNFPGRFSGRQFSNSRSEMNVSTLELGDSALYLCASSTAGTGGSGANVLTFGAGSRLTVL.

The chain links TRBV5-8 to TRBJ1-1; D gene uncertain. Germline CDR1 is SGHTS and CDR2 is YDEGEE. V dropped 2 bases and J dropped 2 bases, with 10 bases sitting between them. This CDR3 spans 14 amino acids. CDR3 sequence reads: CASSLLNRNTEAFF. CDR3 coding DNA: TGTGCCAGCAGCTTACTAAACAGAAACACTGAAGCTTTCTTT.